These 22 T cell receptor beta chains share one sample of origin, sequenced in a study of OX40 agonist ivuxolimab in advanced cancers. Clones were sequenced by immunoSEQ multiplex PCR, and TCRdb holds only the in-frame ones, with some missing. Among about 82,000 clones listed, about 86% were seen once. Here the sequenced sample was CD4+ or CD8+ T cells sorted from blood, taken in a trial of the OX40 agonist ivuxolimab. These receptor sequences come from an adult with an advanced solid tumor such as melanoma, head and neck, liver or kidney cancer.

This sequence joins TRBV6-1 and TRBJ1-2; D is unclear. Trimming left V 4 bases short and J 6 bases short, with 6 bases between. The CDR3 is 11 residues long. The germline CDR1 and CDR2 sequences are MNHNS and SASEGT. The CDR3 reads CASSVGHGYTF. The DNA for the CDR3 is TGTGCCAGCAGTGTCGGACATGGCTACACCTTC.

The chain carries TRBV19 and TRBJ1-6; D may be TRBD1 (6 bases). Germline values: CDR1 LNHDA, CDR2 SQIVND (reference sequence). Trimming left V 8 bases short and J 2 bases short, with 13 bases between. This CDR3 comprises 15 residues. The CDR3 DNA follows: TGTGCCAGTCGTTCCGGGGGCCCCTATAATTCACCCCTCCACTTT. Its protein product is CASRSGGPYNSPLHF.

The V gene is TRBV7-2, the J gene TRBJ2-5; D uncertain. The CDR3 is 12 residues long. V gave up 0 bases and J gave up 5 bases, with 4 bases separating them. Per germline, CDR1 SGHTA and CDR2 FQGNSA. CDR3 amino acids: CASSLATETQYF. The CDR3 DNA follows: TGTGCCAGCAGCTTAGCGACGGAGACCCAGTACTTC.

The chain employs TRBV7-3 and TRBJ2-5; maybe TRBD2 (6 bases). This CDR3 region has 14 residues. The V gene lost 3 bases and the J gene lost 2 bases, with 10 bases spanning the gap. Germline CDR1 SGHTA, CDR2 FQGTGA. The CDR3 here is CASSFNGGQETQYF. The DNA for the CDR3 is TGTGCCAGCAGCTTTAACGGGGGTCAAGAGACCCAGTACTTC.

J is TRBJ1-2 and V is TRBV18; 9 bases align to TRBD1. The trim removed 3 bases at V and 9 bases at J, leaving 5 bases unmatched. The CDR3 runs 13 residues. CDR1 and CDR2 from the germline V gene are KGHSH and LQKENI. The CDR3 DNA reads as TGTGCCAGCTCACCCGGGACAGGGTATCGCTACACCTTC. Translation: CASSPGTGYRYTF.

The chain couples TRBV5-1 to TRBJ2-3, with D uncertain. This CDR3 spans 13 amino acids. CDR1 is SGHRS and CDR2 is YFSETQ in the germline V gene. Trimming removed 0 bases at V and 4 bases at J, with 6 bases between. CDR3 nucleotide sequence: TGCGCCAGCAGCTTGGGAGCCGCAGATACGCAGTATTTT. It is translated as CASSLGAADTQYF.

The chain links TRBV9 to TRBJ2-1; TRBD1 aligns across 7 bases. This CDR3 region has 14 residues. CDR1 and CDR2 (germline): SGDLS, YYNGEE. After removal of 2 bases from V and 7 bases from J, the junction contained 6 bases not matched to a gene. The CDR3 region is CASSVQGVGNEQFF. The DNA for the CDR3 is TGTGCCAGCAGCGTCCAGGGGGTTGGGAATGAGCAGTTCTTC.

The CDR3 here is CASSPGTSGANEQFF. As DNA, the CDR3 is TGTGCCAGCAGCCCTGGGACTAGCGGGGCCAATGAGCAGTTCTTC. The chain is built from TRBV11-3 and TRBJ2-1, with TRBD2 matching over 13 bases. Germline trimming cut 5 bases from V and 6 bases from J; bases unmatched to any gene: 4. There are 15 residues in the CDR3. Germline CDR1 and CDR2: SGHNT and YENEEA.

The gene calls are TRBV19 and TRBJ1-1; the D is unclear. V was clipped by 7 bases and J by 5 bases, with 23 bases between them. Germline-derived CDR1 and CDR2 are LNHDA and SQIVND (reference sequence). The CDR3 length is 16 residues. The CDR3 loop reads CASTLGSSGIGTEAFF. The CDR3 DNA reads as TGTGCCAGTACTCTGGGGTCGTCGGGGATAGGGACTGAAGCTTTCTTT.

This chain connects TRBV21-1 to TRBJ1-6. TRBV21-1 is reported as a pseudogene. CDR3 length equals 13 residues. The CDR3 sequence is CASSKVSNSPLHF. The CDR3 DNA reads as TGTGCCAGCAGCAAAGTGAGTAATTCACCCCTCCACTTT.

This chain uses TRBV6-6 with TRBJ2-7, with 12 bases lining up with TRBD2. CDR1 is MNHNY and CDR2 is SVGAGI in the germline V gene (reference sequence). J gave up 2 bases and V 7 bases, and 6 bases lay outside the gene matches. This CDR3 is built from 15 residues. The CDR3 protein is CASTDRTSGTYEQYF. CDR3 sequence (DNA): TGTGCCAGCACCGATAGGACTAGCGGGACCTACGAGCAGTACTTC.

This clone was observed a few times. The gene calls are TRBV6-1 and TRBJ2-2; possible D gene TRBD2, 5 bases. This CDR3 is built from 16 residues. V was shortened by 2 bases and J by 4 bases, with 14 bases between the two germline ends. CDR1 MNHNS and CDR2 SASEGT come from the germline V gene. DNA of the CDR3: TGTGCCAGCAGTGAAATGTGGAGGCCCAGCACCGGGGAGCTGTTTTTT. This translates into CASSEMWRPSTGELFF.

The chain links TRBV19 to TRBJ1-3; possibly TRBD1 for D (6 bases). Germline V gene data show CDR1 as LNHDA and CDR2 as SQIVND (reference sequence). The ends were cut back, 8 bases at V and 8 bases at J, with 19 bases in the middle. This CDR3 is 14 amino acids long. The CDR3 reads CASSVRGAEHTIYF. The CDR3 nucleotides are TGTGCCAGTTCGGTCAGGGGCGCAGAACACACCATATATTTT.

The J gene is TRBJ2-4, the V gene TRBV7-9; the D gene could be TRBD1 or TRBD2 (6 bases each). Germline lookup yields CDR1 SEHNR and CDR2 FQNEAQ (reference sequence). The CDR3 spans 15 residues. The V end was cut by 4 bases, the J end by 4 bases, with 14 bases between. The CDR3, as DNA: TGTGCCAGCAGCTCTTTGGGGGGCCAAAAAAACATTCAGTACTTC. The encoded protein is CASSSLGGQKNIQYF.

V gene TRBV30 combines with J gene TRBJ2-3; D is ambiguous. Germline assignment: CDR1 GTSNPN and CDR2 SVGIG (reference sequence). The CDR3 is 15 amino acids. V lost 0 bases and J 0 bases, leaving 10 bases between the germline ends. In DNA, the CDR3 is TGTGCCTGGAGTGTACCCCAGAGGAGCACAGATACGCAGTATTTT. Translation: CAWSVPQRSTDTQYF.

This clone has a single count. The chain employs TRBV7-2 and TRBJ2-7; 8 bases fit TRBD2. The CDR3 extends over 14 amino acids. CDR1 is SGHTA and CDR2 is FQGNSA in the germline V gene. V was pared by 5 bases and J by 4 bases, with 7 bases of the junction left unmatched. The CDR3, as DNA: TGTGCCAGCAGCCCTAGCGGGCAGTTTTACGAGCAGTACTTC. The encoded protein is CASSPSGQFYEQYF.

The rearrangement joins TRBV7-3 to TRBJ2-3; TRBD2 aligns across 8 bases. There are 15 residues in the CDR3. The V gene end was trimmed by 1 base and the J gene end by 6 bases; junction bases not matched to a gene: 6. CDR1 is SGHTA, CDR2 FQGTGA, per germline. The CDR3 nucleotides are TGTGCCAGCAGCTTAATCGGGAGGGGAAGTGATACGCAGTATTTT. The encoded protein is CASSLIGRGSDTQYF.

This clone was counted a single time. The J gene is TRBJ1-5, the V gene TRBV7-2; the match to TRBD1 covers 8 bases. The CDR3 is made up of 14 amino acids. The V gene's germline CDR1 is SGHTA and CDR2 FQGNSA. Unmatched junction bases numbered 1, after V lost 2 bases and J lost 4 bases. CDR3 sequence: CASSLRQGNQPQHF. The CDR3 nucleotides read TGTGCCAGCAGCTTAAGACAGGGGAATCAGCCCCAGCATTTT.

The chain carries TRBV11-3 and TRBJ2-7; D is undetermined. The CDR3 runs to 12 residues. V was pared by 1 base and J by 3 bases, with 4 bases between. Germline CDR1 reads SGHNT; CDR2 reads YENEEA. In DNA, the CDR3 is TGTGCCAGCAGCTTAGTTGTCTACGAGCAGTACTTC. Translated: CASSLVVYEQYF.

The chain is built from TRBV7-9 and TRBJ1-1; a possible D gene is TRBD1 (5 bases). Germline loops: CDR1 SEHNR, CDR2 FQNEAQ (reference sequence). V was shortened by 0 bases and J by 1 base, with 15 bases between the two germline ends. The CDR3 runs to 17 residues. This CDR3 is CASSLALLDIQNTEAFF. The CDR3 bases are TGTGCCAGCAGCTTAGCCCTACTGGACATCCAGAACACTGAAGCTTTCTTT.

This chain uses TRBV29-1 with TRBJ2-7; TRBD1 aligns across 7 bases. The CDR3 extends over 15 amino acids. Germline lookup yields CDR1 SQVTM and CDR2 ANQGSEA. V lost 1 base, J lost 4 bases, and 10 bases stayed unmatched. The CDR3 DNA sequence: TGCAGCGTTGAAGGGTTAGTGGACAGGAATTACGAGCAGTACTTC. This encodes CSVEGLVDRNYEQYF.

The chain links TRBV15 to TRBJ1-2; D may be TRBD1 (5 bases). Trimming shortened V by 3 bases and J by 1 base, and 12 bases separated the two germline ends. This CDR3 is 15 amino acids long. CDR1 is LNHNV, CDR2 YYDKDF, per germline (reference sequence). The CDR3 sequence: CATSSRGLLNYGYTF. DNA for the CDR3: TGTGCCACCAGCAGTCGGGGACTGCTTAACTATGGCTACACCTTC.